This T cell receptor beta chain was sequenced during a study of T cells after yellow fever vaccination. Study-level results: After the booster, approximately 96% of CD4 and 75% to 90% of CD8 primary-response clones were re-detected. A limited proportion of clonotypes was detected within both the CD4 and CD8 compartments.

With regard to this clonotype: Antigen unknown. The junction shows a germline mismatch at one end, possibly a read error.

This CDR3 spans 19 amino acids. In germline, CDR1 is LGHDT, CDR2 YNNKEL (reference sequence). TCRdb independently ran MiXCR on the 5' RACE reads; one entry per CDR3 protein. The table records hundreds of thousands of distinct CDR3 sequences, roughly 12% of them present only once. The chain is built from TRBV3-1 and TRBJ2-1; maybe TRBD2 (6 bases). The sample here was PBMCs, taken on the day of the first yellow fever vaccination. This TCR was sampled from a man aged 18 to 29 who received the YFV17D yellow fever vaccine. In DNA, the CDR3 is TGTGCCTGCAGCCAAGGTGCGGGACTCCAACGGCGCCCCTACAATGAGCAGTTCTTC. Protein sequence: CACSQGAGLQRRPYNEQFF.